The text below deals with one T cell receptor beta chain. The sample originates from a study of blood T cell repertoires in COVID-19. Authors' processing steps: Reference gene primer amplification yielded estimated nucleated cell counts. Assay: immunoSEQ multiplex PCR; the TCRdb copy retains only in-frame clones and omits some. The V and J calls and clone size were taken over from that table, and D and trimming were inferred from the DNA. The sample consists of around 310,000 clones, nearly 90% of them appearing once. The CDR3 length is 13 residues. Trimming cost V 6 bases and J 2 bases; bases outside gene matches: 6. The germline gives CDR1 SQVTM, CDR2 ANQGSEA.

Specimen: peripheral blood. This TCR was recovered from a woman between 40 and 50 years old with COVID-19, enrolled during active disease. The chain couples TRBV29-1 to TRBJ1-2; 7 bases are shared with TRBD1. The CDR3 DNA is TGCAGCGTGGAGGACAGGTTGAACTATGGCTACACCTTC. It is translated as CSVEDRLNYGYTF.